This TCR beta chain derives from a study of blood T cells in healthy people across ages. Primed by a sample-barcoded 5' primer and a J-beta primer mix, a second PCR proceeded for about 6 to 12 cycles. TCRdb used MiXCR to reprocess the 5' RACE reads, holding one entry per CDR3 protein. The sample has 800,000 to 950,000 distinct CDR3 sequences, 25% to 30% seen once; the top ten hold about 10%. CDR3 length: 15 amino acids. V shed 4 bases and J shed 6 bases, with 17 bases lying between them. In germline, CDR1 is SGDLS, CDR2 YYNGEE. These records were also assigned to another study, of T cells of mothers and their children.

The material sequenced was blood. The J gene is TRBJ1-5, the V gene TRBV9, with D perhaps TRBD1 (6 bases). This sequence was found in a woman in her 40s in good health. The CDR3 DNA sequence: TGTGCCAGCAGCCGAGAGGGGGGCTCTAGTCAGCCCCAGCATTTT. This encodes CASSREGGSSQPQHF.